This is a list of T cell receptor beta chains from one sample in a study of early T cells in non-severe SARS-CoV-2 infection. MiXCR, applied by TCRdb to the 5' RACE reads, yields one record per CDR3 protein. The sample yields about 98,000 distinct CDR3 sequences, approximately 11% seen once. Sequenced material: whole blood. Every receptor here comes from an adult who was a healthcare worker with PCR-confirmed SARS-CoV-2 infection or an uninfected control (not recorded which). CDR3s include the opening cysteine and the closing phenylalanine or tryptophan. D genes are given only for firm matches. Clone size appears in some rows only: once, few, many, or a class for an expanded clone.

d_call: TRBD2; j_call: TRBJ2-1; v_call: TRBV4-1; clone_size: -; cdr3_aa: CASSQDFTLAGPYNEQFF; cdr3_nt: TGCGCCAGCAGCCAAGACTTCACCCTAGCGGGGCCTTACAATGAGCAGTTCTTC
d_call: -; j_call: TRBJ1-2; v_call: TRBV29-1; clone_size: -; cdr3_aa: CSVVSPLAYGYTF; cdr3_nt: TGCAGCGTTGTTTCGCCCTTGGCCTATGGCTACACCTTC
d_call: -; j_call: TRBJ1-1; v_call: TRBV29-1; clone_size: -; cdr3_aa: CSSLQQPNTEAFF; cdr3_nt: TGCAGCTCCCTTCAGCAACCGAACACTGAAGCTTTCTTT
d_call: -; j_call: TRBJ1-5; v_call: TRBV6-6; clone_size: few; cdr3_aa: CASSYPQINQPQHF; cdr3_nt: TGTGCCAGCAGTTACCCCCAGATCAATCAGCCCCAGCATTTT
d_call: -; j_call: TRBJ1-2; v_call: TRBV20-1; clone_size: many; cdr3_aa: CSARGTLASNYGYTF; cdr3_nt: TGCAGTGCTAGAGGCACACTAGCGAGTAACTATGGCTACACCTTC
d_call: TRBD1; j_call: TRBJ2-7; v_call: TRBV29-1; clone_size: many; cdr3_aa: CSLGQAYEQYF; cdr3_nt: TGCAGCCTCGGACAGGCCTACGAGCAGTACTTC
d_call: -; j_call: TRBJ2-3; v_call: TRBV15; clone_size: -; cdr3_aa: CATSTGTSTDTQYF; cdr3_nt: TGTGCCACCAGCACCGGGACGTCCACAGATACGCAGTATTTT
d_call: -; j_call: TRBJ1-6; v_call: TRBV18; clone_size: many; cdr3_aa: CASSPSLSSYNSPLHF; cdr3_nt: TGTGCCAGCTCACCATCCCTGAGCTCCTATAATTCACCCCTCCACTTT
d_call: TRBD2; j_call: TRBJ2-1; v_call: TRBV18; clone_size: many; cdr3_aa: CASSPTSGDEKFF; cdr3_nt: TGTGCCAGCTCACCGACTAGCGGGGACGAGAAGTTCTTC
d_call: TRBD1; j_call: TRBJ2-1; v_call: TRBV20-1; clone_size: many; cdr3_aa: CSAVGTGRREYNEQFF; cdr3_nt: TGCAGTGCTGTAGGGACAGGACGGAGAGAATACAATGAGCAGTTCTTC
d_call: -; j_call: TRBJ1-5; v_call: TRBV24-1; clone_size: many; cdr3_aa: CATSGIGNQPQHF; cdr3_nt: TGTGCCACCAGTGGCATAGGCAATCAGCCCCAGCATTTT
d_call: TRBD2; j_call: TRBJ2-1; v_call: TRBV9; clone_size: few; cdr3_aa: CASSAGTSVFEQFF; cdr3_nt: TGTGCCAGCAGCGCCGGGACTAGCGTATTTGAGCAGTTCTTC
d_call: TRBD1; j_call: TRBJ2-7; v_call: TRBV7-2; clone_size: many; cdr3_aa: CASSEAGTAMNYEQYF; cdr3_nt: TGTGCCAGCAGCGAAGCAGGGACAGCGATGAACTACGAGCAGTACTTC
d_call: -; j_call: TRBJ2-7; v_call: TRBV28; clone_size: few; cdr3_aa: CASSFDYEQYF; cdr3_nt: TGTGCCAGCAGTTTCGACTACGAGCAGTACTTC
d_call: TRBD2; j_call: TRBJ2-3; v_call: TRBV5-1; clone_size: -; cdr3_aa: CASSPTIAGGPSDTQYF; cdr3_nt: TGCGCCAGCAGCCCCACGATAGCGGGAGGGCCATCAGATACGCAGTATTTT
d_call: TRBD1; j_call: TRBJ2-7; v_call: TRBV5-1; clone_size: -; cdr3_aa: CASSLPDRAYEQYF; cdr3_nt: TGCGCCAGCAGCTTGCCCGACAGGGCCTACGAGCAGTACTTC
d_call: TRBD1; j_call: TRBJ2-1; v_call: TRBV13; clone_size: few; cdr3_aa: CASSSGTGYYEQFF; cdr3_nt: TGTGCCAGCAGCTCCGGGACAGGGTATTATGAGCAGTTCTTC
d_call: -; j_call: TRBJ2-5; v_call: TRBV20-1; clone_size: -; cdr3_aa: CSALARKETQYF; cdr3_nt: TGCAGTGCTCTGGCAAGAAAAGAGACCCAGTACTTC
d_call: TRBD2; j_call: TRBJ2-1; v_call: TRBV20-1; clone_size: few; cdr3_aa: CSARRSTSGRNEQFF; cdr3_nt: TGCAGTGCTAGACGGTCGACTAGCGGTAGGAATGAGCAGTTCTTC
d_call: -; j_call: TRBJ2-2; v_call: TRBV7-3; clone_size: many; cdr3_aa: CASSLTHTGELFF; cdr3_nt: TGTGCCAGCAGCTTAACGCACACCGGGGAGCTGTTTTTT
d_call: -; j_call: TRBJ2-1; v_call: TRBV3-1; clone_size: -; cdr3_aa: CASSPHQGRVFF; cdr3_nt: TGTGCCAGCAGCCCTCACCAAGGACGAGTGTTCTTC
d_call: TRBD1; j_call: TRBJ2-7; v_call: TRBV29-1; clone_size: few; cdr3_aa: CSVAGGASPSEQYF; cdr3_nt: TGCAGCGTTGCAGGGGGCGCGTCTCCGAGCGAGCAGTACTTC
d_call: -; j_call: TRBJ1-1; v_call: TRBV14; clone_size: few; cdr3_aa: CASSQGNLNTEAFF; cdr3_nt: TGTGCCAGCAGCCAAGGCAACTTGAACACTGAAGCTTTCTTT
d_call: -; j_call: TRBJ2-1; v_call: TRBV12-3/TRBV12-4; clone_size: -; cdr3_aa: CASAPRVNYNEQFF; cdr3_nt: TGTGCCAGCGCCCCTAGGGTAAACTACAATGAGCAGTTCTTC
d_call: -; j_call: TRBJ2-7; v_call: TRBV6-5; clone_size: many; cdr3_aa: CASSLFRDSTYEQYF; cdr3_nt: TGTGCCAGCAGTCTATTCCGGGACTCAACCTACGAGCAGTACTTC
d_call: -; j_call: TRBJ1-3; v_call: TRBV6-5; clone_size: few; cdr3_aa: CASSYSPYGGAGNTIYF; cdr3_nt: TGTGCCAGCAGTTACTCACCGTACGGCGGGGCTGGAAACACCATATATTTT
d_call: -; j_call: TRBJ2-1; v_call: TRBV4-2; clone_size: many; cdr3_aa: CASSSLSGGGNEQFF; cdr3_nt: TGTGCCAGCAGCTCCCTCTCCGGGGGAGGCAATGAGCAGTTCTTC
d_call: TRBD2; j_call: TRBJ2-7; v_call: TRBV13; clone_size: once; cdr3_aa: CASSQTGTSGGASYEQYF; cdr3_nt: TGTGCCAGCAGCCAGACCGGGACTAGCGGGGGGGCCTCCTACGAGCAGTACTTC
d_call: TRBD1; j_call: TRBJ2-7; v_call: TRBV4-2; clone_size: -; cdr3_aa: CASSQPRDSSYEQYF; cdr3_nt: TGTGCCAGCAGCCAACCCCGGGACAGCTCCTACGAGCAGTACTTC
d_call: -; j_call: TRBJ1-5; v_call: TRBV18; clone_size: few; cdr3_aa: CASSPTVISNQPQHF; cdr3_nt: TGTGCCAGCTCGCCGACAGTGATTAGCAATCAGCCCCAGCATTTT
d_call: -; j_call: TRBJ2-3; v_call: TRBV10-3; clone_size: few; cdr3_aa: CAIMSGYRTDTQYF; cdr3_nt: TGTGCCATCATGTCGGGGTACCGCACAGATACGCAGTATTTT
d_call: -; j_call: TRBJ2-1; v_call: TRBV7-6; clone_size: many; cdr3_aa: CASSLRGSSYNEQFF; cdr3_nt: TGTGCCAGCAGCCTCCGAGGAAGCTCCTACAATGAGCAGTTCTTC
d_call: TRBD1; j_call: TRBJ1-5; v_call: TRBV20-1; clone_size: few; cdr3_aa: CSARTQGANQPQHF; cdr3_nt: TGCAGTGCCCGGACCCAGGGGGCTAATCAGCCCCAGCATTTT
d_call: -; j_call: TRBJ2-1; v_call: TRBV19; clone_size: many; cdr3_aa: CASGSPGYNEQFF; cdr3_nt: TGTGCCAGTGGAAGTCCTGGGTACAATGAGCAGTTCTTC
d_call: -; j_call: TRBJ2-5; v_call: TRBV9; clone_size: -; cdr3_aa: CASSPRDSRMGAQYF; cdr3_nt: TGTGCCAGCAGCCCAAGGGACTCGCGCATGGGGGCCCAGTACTTC
d_call: -; j_call: TRBJ2-7; v_call: TRBV19; clone_size: -; cdr3_aa: CASSTTFFDSYEQYF; cdr3_nt: TGTGCCAGTAGTACGACATTTTTTGACTCCTACGAGCAGTACTTC
d_call: TRBD1; j_call: TRBJ2-7; v_call: TRBV30; clone_size: many; cdr3_aa: CAWRLPGTGAPYEQYF; cdr3_nt: TGTGCCTGGAGGCTCCCCGGGACAGGGGCCCCCTACGAGCAGTACTTC
d_call: -; j_call: TRBJ2-3; v_call: TRBV20-1; clone_size: few; cdr3_aa: CSAGGGKADTQYF; cdr3_nt: TGCAGTGCGGGAGGGGGGAAGGCAGATACGCAGTATTTT
d_call: -; j_call: TRBJ1-3; v_call: TRBV5-1; clone_size: few; cdr3_aa: CASSPRDTEGNTIYF; cdr3_nt: TGCGCCAGCAGCCCCCGGGACACCGAAGGAAACACCATATATTTT
d_call: -; j_call: TRBJ2-7; v_call: TRBV20-1; clone_size: many; cdr3_aa: CSARDLRRSREQYF; cdr3_nt: TGCAGTGCTAGAGATCTGCGGAGGTCTCGGGAGCAGTACTTC
d_call: -; j_call: TRBJ1-5; v_call: TRBV5-1; clone_size: few; cdr3_aa: CASSLEGSNQPQHF; cdr3_nt: TGCGCCAGCAGCTTGGAAGGGAGCAATCAGCCCCAGCATTTT
d_call: -; j_call: TRBJ2-7; v_call: TRBV3-1; clone_size: few; cdr3_aa: CASSQGHSYEQYF; cdr3_nt: TGTGCCAGCAGCCAAGGACACAGCTACGAGCAGTACTTC
d_call: -; j_call: TRBJ2-3; v_call: TRBV5-6; clone_size: few; cdr3_aa: CATCYQGIDTQYF; cdr3_nt: TGTGCCACCTGCTATCAGGGGATAGATACGCAGTATTTT
d_call: TRBD2; j_call: TRBJ2-3; v_call: TRBV7-3; clone_size: many; cdr3_aa: CASSRSGGARDTQYF; cdr3_nt: TGTGCCAGCAGCCGTAGCGGGGGGGCCCGGGATACGCAGTATTTT
d_call: -; j_call: TRBJ1-6; v_call: TRBV9; clone_size: -; cdr3_aa: CASSVGEESSPLHF; cdr3_nt: TGTGCCAGCAGCGTAGGTGAGGAGAGTTCACCCCTCCACTTT
d_call: -; j_call: TRBJ2-1; v_call: TRBV7-2; clone_size: -; cdr3_aa: CASSFDRSYNEQFF; cdr3_nt: TGTGCCAGCAGTTTCGACAGGTCCTACAATGAGCAGTTCTTC
d_call: -; j_call: TRBJ1-1; v_call: TRBV5-5; clone_size: -; cdr3_aa: CASSFVLLAGEGNTEAFF; cdr3_nt: TGTGCCAGCAGCTTCGTCTTGTTGGCAGGGGAGGGGAACACTGAAGCTTTCTTT
d_call: TRBD2; j_call: TRBJ2-3; v_call: TRBV3-1; clone_size: many; cdr3_aa: CASSRGGASTDTQYF; cdr3_nt: TGTGCCAGCAGCCGCGGGGGGGCTAGCACAGATACGCAGTATTTT
d_call: TRBD1; j_call: TRBJ2-6; v_call: TRBV28; clone_size: many; cdr3_aa: CASLQGARGANVLTF; cdr3_nt: TGTGCCAGTCTACAGGGGGCGCGTGGGGCCAACGTCCTGACTTTC
d_call: -; j_call: TRBJ1-4; v_call: TRBV19; clone_size: -; cdr3_aa: CATRGMRKLFF; cdr3_nt: TGTGCCACCCGGGGGATGAGAAAACTGTTTTTT
d_call: -; j_call: TRBJ1-5; v_call: TRBV27; clone_size: many; cdr3_aa: CASSVQWNQPQHF; cdr3_nt: TGTGCCAGCAGTGTACAGTGGAATCAGCCCCAGCATTTT
d_call: -; j_call: TRBJ2-3; v_call: TRBV5-5; clone_size: many; cdr3_aa: CASTLERDTQYF; cdr3_nt: TGTGCCAGCACCTTAGAACGAGATACGCAGTATTTT
d_call: -; j_call: TRBJ2-7; v_call: TRBV28; clone_size: -; cdr3_aa: CASSRRYEQYF; cdr3_nt: TGTGCCAGCAGTCGACGCTACGAGCAGTACTTC
d_call: TRBD1; j_call: TRBJ1-3; v_call: TRBV7-2; clone_size: many; cdr3_aa: CASSPQGVNGNTIYF; cdr3_nt: TGTGCCAGCAGCCCCCAGGGGGTAAATGGAAACACCATATATTTT